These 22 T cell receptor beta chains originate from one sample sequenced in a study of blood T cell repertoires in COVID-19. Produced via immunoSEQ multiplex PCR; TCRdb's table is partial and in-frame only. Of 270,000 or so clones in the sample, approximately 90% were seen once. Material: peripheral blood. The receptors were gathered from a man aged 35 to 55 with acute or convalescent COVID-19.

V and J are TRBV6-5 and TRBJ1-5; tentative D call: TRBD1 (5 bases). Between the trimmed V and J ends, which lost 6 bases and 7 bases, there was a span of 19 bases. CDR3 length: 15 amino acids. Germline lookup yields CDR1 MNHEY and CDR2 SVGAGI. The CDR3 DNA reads TGTGCCAGCAGCCCCGGCAGGGTTAAGGGCCAGCCCCAGCATTTT. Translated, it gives CASSPGRVKGQPQHF.

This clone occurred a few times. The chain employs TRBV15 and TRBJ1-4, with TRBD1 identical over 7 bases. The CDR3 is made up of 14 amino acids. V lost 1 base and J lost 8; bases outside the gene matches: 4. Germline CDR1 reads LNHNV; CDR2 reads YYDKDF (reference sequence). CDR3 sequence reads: CATSRGQGEEKLFF. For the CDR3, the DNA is TGTGCCACCAGCAGAGGGCAGGGGGAAGAAAAACTGTTTTTT.

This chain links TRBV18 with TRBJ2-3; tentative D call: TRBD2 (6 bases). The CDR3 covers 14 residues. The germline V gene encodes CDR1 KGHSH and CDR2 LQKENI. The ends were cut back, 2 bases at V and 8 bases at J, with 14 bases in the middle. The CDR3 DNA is TGTGCCAGCTCACCAGACTTCGGGACTCTTACGCAGTATTTT. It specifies CASSPDFGTLTQYF.

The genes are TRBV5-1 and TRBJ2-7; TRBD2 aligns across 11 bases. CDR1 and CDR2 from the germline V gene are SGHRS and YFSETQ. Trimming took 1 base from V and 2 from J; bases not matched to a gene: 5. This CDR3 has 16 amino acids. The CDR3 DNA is TGCGCCAGCAGCTTGTCTAGCGGGGGGCAGCCCTACGAGCAGTACTTC. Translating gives CASSLSSGGQPYEQYF.

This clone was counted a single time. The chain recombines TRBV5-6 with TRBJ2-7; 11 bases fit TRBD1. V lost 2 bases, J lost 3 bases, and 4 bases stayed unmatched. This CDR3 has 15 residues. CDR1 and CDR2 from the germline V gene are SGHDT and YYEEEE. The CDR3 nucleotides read TGTGCCAGCAGCTTTTGGGACAGGGGGATCTACGAGCAGTACTTC. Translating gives CASSFWDRGIYEQYF.

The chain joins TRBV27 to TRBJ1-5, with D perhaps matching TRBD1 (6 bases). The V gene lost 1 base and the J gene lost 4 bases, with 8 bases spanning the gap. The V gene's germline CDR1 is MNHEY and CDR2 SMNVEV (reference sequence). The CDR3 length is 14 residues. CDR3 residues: CASSLWQGNQPQHF. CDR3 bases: TGTGCCAGCAGTTTATGGCAGGGGAATCAGCCCCAGCATTTT.

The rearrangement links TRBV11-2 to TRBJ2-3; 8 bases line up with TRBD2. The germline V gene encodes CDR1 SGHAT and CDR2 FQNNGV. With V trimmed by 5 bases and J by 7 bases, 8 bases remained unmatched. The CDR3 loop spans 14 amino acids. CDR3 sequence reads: CASSLTGGENTQYF. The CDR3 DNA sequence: TGTGCCAGCAGCCTCACCGGGGGGGAAAATACGCAGTATTTT.

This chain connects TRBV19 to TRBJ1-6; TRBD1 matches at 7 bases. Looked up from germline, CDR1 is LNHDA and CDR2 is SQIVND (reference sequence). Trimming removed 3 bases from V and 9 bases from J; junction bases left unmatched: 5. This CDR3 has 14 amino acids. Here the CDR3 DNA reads TGTGCCAGTAGTATCCGGGACAGCCCTTCACCCCTCCACTTT. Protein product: CASSIRDSPSPLHF.

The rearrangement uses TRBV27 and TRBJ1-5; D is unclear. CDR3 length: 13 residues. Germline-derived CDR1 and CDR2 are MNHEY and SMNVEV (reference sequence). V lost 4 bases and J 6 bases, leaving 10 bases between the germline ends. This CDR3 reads CASSWQAGQPQHF. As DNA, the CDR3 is TGTGCCAGCAGTTGGCAGGCAGGTCAGCCCCAGCATTTT.

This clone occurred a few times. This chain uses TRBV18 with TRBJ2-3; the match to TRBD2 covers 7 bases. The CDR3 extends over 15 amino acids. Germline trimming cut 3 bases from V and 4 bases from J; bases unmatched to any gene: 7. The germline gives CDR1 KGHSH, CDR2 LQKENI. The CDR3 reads CASSPPGLGSDTQYF. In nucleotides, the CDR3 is TGTGCCAGCTCACCCCCCGGACTAGGCTCAGATACGCAGTATTTT.

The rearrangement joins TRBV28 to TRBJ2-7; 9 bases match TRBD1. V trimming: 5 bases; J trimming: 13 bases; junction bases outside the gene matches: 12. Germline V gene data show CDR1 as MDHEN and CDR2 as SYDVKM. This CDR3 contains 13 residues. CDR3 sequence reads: CASSPGTGIRAYF. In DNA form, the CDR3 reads TGTGCCAGCAGTCCTGGGACAGGGATCCGGGCTTACTTC.

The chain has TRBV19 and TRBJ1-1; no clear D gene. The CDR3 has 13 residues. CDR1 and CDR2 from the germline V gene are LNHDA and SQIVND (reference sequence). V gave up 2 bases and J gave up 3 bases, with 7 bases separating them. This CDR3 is CASSIRLYTEAFF. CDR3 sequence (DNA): TGTGCCAGTAGTATACGTCTTTACACTGAAGCTTTCTTT.

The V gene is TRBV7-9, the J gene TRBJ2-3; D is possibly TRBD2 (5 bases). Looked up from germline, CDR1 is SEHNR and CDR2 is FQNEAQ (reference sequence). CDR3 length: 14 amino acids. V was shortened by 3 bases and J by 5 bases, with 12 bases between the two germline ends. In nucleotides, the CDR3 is TGTGCCAGCAGCTTTCGGGGTATGGGAGATACGCAGTATTTT. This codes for CASSFRGMGDTQYF.

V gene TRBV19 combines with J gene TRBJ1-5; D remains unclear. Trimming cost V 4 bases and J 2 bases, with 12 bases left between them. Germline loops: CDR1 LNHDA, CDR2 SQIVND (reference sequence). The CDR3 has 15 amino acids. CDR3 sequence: CASSNGPGGNQPQHF. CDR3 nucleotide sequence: TGTGCCAGTAGTAATGGACCCGGGGGCAATCAGCCCCAGCATTTT. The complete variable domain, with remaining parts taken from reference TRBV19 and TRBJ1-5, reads DGGITQSPKYLFRKEGQNVTLSCEQNLNHDAMYWYRQDPGQGLRLIYYSQIVNDFQKGDIAEGYSVSREKKESFPLTVTSAQKNPTAFYLCASSNGPGGNQPQHFGDGTRLSIL.

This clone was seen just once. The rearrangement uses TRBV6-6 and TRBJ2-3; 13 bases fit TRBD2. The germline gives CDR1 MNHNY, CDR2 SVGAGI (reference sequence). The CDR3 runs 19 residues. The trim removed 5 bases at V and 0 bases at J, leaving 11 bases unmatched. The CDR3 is CASSRTSGGTSTSTDTQYF. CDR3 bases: TGTGCCAGCAGTCGGACTAGCGGGGGTACCTCGACTAGCACAGATACGCAGTATTTT.

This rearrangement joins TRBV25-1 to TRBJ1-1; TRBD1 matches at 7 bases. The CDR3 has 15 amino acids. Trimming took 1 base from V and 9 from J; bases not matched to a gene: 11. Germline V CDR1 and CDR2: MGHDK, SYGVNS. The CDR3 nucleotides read TGTGCCAGCAGTGAATCCTCGACAGGGTTGAAGAAAGCTTTCTTT. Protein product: CASSESSTGLKKAFF.

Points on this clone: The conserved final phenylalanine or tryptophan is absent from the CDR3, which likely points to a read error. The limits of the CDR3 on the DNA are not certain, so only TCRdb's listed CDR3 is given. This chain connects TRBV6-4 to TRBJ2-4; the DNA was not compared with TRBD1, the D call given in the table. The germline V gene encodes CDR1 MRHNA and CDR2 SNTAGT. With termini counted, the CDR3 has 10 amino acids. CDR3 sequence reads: CASSDSVASS.

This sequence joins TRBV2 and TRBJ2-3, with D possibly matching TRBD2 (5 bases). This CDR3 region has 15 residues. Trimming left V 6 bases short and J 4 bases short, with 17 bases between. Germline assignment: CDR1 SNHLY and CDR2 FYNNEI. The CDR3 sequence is CASRRAPLRPDTQYF. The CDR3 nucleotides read TGTGCCAGCAGGCGGGCACCCTTACGCCCAGATACGCAGTATTTT.

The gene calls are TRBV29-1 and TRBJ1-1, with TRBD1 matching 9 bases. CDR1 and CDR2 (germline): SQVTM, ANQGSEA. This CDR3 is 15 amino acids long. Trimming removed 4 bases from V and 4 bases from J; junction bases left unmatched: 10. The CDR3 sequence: CSVVGTGWEGTEAFF. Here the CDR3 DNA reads TGCAGCGTTGTGGGGACAGGGTGGGAAGGCACTGAAGCTTTCTTT.

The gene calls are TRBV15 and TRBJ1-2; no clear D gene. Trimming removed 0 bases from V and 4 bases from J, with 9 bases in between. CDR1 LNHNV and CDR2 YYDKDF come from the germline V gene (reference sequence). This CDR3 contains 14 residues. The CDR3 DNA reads TGTGCCACCAGCAGAGATCGCCAGTCCTATGGCTACACCTTC. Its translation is CATSRDRQSYGYTF.

The CDR3: CASSQVMGAQSYGYTF. For the CDR3, the DNA is TGTGCCAGCAGCCAAGTCATGGGGGCGCAGAGCTATGGCTACACCTTC. This rearrangement joins TRBV4-2 to TRBJ1-2; D is perhaps TRBD1 (6 bases). The germline gives CDR1 LGHNA, CDR2 YNFKEQ. The CDR3 spans 16 residues. The V end lost 1 base, the J end lost 4 bases, and 16 bases lay between the germline ends.

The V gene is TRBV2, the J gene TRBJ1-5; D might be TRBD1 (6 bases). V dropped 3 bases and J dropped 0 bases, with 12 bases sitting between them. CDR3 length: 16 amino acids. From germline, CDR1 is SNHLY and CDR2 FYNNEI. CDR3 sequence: CASSEAGVYSNQPQHF. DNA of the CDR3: TGTGCCAGCAGTGAGGCAGGGGTATATAGCAATCAGCCCCAGCATTTT.